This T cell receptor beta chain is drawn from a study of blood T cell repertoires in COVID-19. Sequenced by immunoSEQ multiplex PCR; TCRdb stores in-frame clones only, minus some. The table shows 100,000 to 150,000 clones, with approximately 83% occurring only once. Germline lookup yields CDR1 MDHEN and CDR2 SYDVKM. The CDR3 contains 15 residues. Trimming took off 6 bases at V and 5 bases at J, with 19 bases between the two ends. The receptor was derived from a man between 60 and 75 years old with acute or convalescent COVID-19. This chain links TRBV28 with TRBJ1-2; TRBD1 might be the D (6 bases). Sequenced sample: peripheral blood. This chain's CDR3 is CASSSAGGQRYGYTF. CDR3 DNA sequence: TGTGCCAGCAGCTCCGCGGGGGGGCAGAGGTATGGCTACACCTTC.